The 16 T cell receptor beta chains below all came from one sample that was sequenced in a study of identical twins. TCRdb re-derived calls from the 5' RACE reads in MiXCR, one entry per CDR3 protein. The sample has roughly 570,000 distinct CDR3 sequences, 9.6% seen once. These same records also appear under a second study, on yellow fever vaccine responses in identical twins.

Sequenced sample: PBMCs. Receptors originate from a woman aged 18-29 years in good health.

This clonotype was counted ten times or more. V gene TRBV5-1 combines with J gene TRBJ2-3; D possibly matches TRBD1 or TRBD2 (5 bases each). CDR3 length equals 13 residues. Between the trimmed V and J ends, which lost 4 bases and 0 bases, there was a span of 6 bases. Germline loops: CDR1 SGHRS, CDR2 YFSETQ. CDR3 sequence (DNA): TGCGCCAGCAGCCGGGACAGCACAGATACGCAGTATTTT. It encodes CASSRDSTDTQYF.

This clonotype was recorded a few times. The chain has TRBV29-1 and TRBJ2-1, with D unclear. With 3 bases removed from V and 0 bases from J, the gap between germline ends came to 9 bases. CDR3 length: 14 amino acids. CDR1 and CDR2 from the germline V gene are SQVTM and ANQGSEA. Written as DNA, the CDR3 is TGCAGCGTTGAGTTCCCGAGCTCCTACAATGAGCAGTTCTTC. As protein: CSVEFPSSYNEQFF.

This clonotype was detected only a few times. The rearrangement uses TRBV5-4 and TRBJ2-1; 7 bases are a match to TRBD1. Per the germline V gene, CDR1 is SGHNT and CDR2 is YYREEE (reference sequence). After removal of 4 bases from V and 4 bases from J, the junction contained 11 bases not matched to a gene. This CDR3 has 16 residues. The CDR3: CASSLSGQTIYNEQFF. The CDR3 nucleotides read TGTGCCAGCAGCCTGTCGGGACAGACCATTTACAATGAGCAGTTCTTC.

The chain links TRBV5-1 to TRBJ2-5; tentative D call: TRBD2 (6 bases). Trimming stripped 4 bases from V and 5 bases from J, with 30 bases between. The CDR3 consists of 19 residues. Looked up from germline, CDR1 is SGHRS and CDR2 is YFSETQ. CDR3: CASSREGLGLTSRAETQYF. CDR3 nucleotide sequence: TGCGCCAGCAGCAGGGAAGGGTTGGGACTCACTAGCAGGGCGGAGACCCAGTACTTC.

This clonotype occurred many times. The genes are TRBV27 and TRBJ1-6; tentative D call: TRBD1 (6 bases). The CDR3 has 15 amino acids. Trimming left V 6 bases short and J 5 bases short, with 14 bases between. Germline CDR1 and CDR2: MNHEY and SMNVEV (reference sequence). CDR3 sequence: CASRVGQLNNSPLHF. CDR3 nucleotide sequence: TGTGCCAGCAGGGTCGGACAGCTAAATAATTCACCCCTCCACTTT.

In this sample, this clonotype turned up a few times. CDR3 DNA sequence: TGTGCCAGTAGTCCGGTCCCTAACACCGGGGAGCTGTTTTTT. It specifies CASSPVPNTGELFF. The chain couples TRBV19 to TRBJ2-2; D gene uncertain. The CDR3 length is 14 residues. CDR1 and CDR2 from the germline V gene are LNHDA and SQIVND (reference sequence). Trimming cost V 5 bases and J 2 bases, with 9 bases left between them. The full variable domain, in which reference TRBV19 and TRBJ2-2 provide the parts outside the CDR3, is DGGITQSPKYLFRKEGQNVTLSCEQNLNHDAMYWYRQDPGQGLRLIYYSQIVNDFQKGDIAEGYSVSREKKESFPLTVTSAQKNPTAFYLCASSPVPNTGELFFGEGSRLTVL.

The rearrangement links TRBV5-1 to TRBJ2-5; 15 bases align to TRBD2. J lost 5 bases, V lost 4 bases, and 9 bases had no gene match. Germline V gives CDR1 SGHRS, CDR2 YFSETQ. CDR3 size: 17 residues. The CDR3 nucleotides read TGCGCCAGCAGCCCGGGACTAGCGGGAGGCACCGCGGAGACCCAGTACTTC. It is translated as CASSPGLAGGTAETQYF.

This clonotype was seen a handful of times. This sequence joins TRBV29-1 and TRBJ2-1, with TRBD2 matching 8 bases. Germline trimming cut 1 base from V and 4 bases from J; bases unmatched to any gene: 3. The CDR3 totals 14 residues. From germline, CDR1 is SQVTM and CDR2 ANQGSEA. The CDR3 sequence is CSVEVAGGYNEQFF. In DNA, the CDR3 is TGCAGCGTTGAAGTCGCGGGAGGATACAATGAGCAGTTCTTC.

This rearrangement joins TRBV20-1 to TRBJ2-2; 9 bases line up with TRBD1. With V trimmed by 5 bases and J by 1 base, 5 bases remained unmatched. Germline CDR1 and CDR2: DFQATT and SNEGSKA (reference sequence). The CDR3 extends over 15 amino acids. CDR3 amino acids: CSARADRGNTGELFF. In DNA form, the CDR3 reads TGCAGTGCTCGCGCGGACAGGGGGAACACCGGGGAGCTGTTTTTT.

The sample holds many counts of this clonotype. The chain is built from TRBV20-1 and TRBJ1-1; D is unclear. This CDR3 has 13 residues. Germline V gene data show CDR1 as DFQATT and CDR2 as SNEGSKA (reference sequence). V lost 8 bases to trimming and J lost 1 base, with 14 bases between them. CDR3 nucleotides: TGCAGTCTACCTGGACGGCAGAACACTGAAGCTTTCTTT. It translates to CSLPGRQNTEAFF.

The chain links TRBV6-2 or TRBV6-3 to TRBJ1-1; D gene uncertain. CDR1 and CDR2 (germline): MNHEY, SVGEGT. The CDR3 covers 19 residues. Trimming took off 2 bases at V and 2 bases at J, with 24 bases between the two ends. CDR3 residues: CASSYPLVRAANPNTEAFF. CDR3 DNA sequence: TGTGCCAGCAGTTACCCCCTGGTGAGGGCCGCCAACCCCAACACTGAAGCTTTCTTT.

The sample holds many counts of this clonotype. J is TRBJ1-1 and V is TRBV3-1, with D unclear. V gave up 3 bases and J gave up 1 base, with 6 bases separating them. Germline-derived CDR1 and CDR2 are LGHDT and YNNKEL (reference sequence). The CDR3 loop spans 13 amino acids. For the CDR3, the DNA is TGTGCCAGCAGCCACGGGGAGAACACTGAAGCTTTCTTT. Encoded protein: CASSHGENTEAFF.

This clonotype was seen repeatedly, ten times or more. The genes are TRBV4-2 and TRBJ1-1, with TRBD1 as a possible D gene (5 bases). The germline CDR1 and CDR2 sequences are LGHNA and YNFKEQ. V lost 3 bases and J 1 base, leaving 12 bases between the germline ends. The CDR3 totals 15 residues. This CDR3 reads CASSQAGLTNTEAFF. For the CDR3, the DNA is TGTGCCAGCAGCCAGGCGGGACTCACGAACACTGAAGCTTTCTTT.

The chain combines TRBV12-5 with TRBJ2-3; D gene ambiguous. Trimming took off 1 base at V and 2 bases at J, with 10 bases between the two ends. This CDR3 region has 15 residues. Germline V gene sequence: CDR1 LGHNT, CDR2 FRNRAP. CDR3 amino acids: CASGLDSSVTDTQYF. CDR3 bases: TGTGCTAGTGGTTTGGATAGTTCGGTCACAGATACGCAGTATTTT.

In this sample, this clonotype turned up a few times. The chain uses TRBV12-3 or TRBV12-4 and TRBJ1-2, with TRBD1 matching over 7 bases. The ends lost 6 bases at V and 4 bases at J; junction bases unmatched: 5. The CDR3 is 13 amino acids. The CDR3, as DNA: TGTGCCAGCAGGGAGGGACAGTTCTATGGCTACACCTTC. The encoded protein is CASREGQFYGYTF.

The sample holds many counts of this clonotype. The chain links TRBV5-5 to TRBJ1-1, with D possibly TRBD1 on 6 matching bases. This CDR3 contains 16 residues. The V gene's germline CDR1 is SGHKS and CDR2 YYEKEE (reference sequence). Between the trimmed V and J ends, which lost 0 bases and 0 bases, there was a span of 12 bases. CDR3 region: CASSLAYRDLNTEAFF. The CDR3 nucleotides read TGTGCCAGCAGCTTGGCATACAGGGATCTGAACACTGAAGCTTTCTTT.